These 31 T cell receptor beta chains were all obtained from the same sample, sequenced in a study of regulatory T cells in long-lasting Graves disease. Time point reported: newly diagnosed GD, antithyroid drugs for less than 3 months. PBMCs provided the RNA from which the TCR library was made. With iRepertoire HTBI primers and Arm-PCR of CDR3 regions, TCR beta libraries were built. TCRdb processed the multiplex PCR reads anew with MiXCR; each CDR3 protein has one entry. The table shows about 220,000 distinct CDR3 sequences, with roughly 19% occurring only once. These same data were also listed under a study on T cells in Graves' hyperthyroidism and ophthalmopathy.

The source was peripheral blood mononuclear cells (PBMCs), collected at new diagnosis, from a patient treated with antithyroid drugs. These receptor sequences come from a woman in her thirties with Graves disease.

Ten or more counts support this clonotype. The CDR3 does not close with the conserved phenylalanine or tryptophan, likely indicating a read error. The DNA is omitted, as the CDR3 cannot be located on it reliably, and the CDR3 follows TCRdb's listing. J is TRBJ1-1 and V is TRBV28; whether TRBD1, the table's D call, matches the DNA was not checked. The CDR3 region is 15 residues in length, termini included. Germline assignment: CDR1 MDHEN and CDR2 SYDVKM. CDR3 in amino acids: CASSLDSGLDTEDFV.

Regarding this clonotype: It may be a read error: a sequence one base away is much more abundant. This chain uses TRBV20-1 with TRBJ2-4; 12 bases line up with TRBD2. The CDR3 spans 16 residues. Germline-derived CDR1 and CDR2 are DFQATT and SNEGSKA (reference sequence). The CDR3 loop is CSAPSLAGGQGNMQYF. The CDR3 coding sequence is TGCAGTGCGCCCTCTCTAGCGGGAGGGCAGGGAAACATGCAGTACTTC.

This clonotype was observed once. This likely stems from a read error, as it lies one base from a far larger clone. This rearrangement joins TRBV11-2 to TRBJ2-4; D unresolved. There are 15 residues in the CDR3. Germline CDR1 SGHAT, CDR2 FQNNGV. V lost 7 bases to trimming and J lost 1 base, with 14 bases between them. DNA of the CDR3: TGTGCCAGCACCCAAAATAGCAAGGCCAAAAACATTCAGTACTTC. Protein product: CASTQNSKAKNIQYF. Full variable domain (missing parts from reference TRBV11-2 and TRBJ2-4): EAGVAQSPRYKIIEKRQSVAFWCNPISGHATLYWYQQILGQGPKLLIQFQNNGVVDDSQLPKDRFSAERLKGVDSTLKIQPAKLEDSAVYLCASTQNSKAKNIQYFGAGTRLSVL.

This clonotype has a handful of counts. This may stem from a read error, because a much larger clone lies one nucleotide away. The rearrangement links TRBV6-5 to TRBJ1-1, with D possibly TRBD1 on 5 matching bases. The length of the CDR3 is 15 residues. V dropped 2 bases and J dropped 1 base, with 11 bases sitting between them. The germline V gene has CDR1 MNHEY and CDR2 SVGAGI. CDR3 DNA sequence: TGTGCCAGCAGTTACGGAAACAGGAGGAACACTGAAGCTTTCTTT. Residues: CASSYGNRRNTEAFF.

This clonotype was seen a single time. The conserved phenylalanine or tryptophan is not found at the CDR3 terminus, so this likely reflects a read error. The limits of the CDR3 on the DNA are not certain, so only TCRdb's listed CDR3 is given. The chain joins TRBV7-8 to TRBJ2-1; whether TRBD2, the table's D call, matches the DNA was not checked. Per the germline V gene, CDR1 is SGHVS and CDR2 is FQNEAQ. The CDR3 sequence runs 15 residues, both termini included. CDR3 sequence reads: CASSSTGTGNNEHFV.

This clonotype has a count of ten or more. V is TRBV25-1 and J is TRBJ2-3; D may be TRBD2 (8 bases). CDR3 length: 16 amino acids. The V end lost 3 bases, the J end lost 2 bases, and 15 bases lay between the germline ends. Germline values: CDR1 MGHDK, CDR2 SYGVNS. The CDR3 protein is CASSDGRGLYTDTQYF. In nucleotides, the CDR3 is TGTGCCAGCAGTGACGGGAGGGGGCTTTACACAGATACGCAGTATTTT. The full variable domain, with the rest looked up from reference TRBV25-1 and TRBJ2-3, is EADIYQTPRYLVIGTGKKITLECSQTMGHDKMYWYQQDPGMELHLIHYSYGVNSTEKGDLSSESTVSRIRTEHFPLTLESARPSHTSQYLCASSDGRGLYTDTQYFGPGTRLTVL.

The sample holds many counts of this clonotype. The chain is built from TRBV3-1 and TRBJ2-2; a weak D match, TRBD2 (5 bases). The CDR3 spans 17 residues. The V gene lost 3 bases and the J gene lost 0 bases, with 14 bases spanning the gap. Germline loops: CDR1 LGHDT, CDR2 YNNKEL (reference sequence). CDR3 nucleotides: TGTGCCAGCAGCCATTGGCAGCTAGCCTCGAACACCGGGGAGCTGTTTTTT. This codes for CASSHWQLASNTGELFF.

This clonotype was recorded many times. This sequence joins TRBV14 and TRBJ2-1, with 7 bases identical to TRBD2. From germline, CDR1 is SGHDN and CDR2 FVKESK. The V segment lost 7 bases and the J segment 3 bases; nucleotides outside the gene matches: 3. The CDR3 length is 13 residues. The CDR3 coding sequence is TGTGCCAGCACCGGGGGGTACTACAATGAGCAGTTCTTC. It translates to CASTGGYYNEQFF.

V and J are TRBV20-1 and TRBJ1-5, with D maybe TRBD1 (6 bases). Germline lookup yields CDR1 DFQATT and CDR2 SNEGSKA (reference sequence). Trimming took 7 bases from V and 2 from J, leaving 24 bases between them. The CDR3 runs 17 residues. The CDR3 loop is CSVRRMGAGKGNQPQHF. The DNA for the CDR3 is TGCAGTGTGAGGAGGATGGGGGCAGGGAAAGGCAATCAGCCCCAGCATTTT.

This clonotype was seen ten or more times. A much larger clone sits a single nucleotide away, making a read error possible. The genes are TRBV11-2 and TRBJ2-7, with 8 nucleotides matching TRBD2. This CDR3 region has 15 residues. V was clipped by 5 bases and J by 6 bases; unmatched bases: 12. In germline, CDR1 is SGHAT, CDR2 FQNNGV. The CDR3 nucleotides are TGTGCCAGCAGCATAGTCCCCGGGACTAGAGGCGAGCAGTACTTC. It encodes CASSIVPGTRGEQYF.

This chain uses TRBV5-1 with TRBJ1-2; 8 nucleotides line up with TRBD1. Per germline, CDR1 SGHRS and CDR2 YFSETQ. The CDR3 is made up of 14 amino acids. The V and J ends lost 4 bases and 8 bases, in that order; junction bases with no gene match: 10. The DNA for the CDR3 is TGCGCCAGCAGCGCCGCACATGACAGGGGAGGCTACACCTTC. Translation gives CASSAAHDRGGYTF.

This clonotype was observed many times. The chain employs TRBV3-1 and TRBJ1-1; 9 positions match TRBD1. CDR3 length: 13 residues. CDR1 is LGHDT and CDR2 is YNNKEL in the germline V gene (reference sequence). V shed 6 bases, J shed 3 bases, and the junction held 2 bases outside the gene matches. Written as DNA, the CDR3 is TGTGCCAGCAGAAGGACAGGGGACACTGAAGCTTTCTTT. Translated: CASRRTGDTEAFF.

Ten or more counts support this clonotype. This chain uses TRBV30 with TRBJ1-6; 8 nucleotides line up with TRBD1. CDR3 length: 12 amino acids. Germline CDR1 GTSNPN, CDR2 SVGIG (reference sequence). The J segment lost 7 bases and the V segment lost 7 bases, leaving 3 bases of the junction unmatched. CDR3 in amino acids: CASGGWNSPLHF. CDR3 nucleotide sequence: TGTGCCTCAGGGGGCTGGAATTCACCCCTCCACTTT.

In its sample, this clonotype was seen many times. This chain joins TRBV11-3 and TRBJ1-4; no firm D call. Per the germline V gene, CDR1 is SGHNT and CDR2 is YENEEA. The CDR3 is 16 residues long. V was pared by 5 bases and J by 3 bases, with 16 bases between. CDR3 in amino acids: CASSPGRSRANEKLFF. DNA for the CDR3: TGTGCCAGCAGCCCTGGGCGTAGTCGGGCTAATGAAAAACTGTTTTTT.

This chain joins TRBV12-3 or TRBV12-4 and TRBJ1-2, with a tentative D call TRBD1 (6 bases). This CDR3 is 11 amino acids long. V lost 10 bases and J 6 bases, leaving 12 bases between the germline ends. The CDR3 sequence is CANNHRDGYTF. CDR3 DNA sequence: TGTGCCAACAACCACAGGGATGGCTACACCTTC.

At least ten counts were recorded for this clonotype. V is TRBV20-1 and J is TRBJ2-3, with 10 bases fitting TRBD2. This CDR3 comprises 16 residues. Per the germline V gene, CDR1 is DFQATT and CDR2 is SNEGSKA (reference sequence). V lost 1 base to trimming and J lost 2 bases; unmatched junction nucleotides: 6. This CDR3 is CSARGASGSNTDTQYF. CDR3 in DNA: TGCAGTGCTAGAGGGGCTAGCGGGAGTAACACAGATACGCAGTATTTT.

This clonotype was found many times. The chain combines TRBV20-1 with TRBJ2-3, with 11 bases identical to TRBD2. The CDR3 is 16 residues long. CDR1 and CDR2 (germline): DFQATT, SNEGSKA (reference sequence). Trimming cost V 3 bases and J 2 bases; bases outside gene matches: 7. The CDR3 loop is CSASPPSGGYTDTQYF. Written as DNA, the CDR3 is TGCAGTGCTAGCCCACCTAGCGGGGGGTACACAGATACGCAGTATTTT.

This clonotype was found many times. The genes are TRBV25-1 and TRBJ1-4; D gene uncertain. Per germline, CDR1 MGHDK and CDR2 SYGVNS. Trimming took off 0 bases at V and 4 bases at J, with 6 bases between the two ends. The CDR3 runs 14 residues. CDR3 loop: CASSEYNGNEKLFF. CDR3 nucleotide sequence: TGTGCCAGCAGTGAATATAACGGTAATGAAAAACTGTTTTTT. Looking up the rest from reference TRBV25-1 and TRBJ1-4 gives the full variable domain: EADIYQTPRYLVIGTGKKITLECSQTMGHDKMYWYQQDPGMELHLIHYSYGVNSTEKGDLSSESTVSRIRTEHFPLTLESARPSHTSQYLCASSEYNGNEKLFFGSGTQLSVL.

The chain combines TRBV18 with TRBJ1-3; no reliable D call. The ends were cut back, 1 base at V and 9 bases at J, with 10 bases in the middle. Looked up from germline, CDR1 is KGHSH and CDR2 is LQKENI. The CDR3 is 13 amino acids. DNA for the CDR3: TGTGCCAGCTCACCACGGACGGACGGCACCATATATTTT. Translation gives CASSPRTDGTIYF.

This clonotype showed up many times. The CDR3 DNA is TGCAGTGCTAGAGACCTCCACCGACTAGCGGGAGCTGAGCAGTTCTTC. It yields the protein CSARDLHRLAGAEQFF. The rearrangement links TRBV20-1 to TRBJ2-1, with TRBD2 matching over 12 bases. The length of the CDR3 is 16 residues. V shed 0 bases and J 9 bases; nucleotides not matched to a gene: 9. CDR1 and CDR2 from the germline V gene are DFQATT and SNEGSKA (reference sequence).

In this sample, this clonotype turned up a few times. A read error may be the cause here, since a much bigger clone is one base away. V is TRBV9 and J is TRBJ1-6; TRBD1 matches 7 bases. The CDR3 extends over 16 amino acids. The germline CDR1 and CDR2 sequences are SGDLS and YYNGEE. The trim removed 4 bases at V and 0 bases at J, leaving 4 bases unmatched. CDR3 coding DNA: TGTGCCAGCAGCTCGACAGGGAGCTCCTATAATTCACCCCTCCACTTT. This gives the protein CASSSTGSSYNSPLHF.

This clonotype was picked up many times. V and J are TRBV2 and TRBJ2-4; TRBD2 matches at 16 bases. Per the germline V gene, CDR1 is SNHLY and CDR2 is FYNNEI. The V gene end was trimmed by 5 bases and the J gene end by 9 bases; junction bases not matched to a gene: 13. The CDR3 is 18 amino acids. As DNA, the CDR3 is TGTGCCAGCAGTCTCACCGGGACTAGCGGGAGGGAGGGCTCCATTCAGTACTTC. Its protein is CASSLTGTSGREGSIQYF.

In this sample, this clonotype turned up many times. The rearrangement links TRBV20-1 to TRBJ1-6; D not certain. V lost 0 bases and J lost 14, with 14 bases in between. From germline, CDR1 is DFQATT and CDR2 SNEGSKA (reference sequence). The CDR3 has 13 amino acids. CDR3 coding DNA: TGCAGTGCTAGAGATGGGATTGATAGGTCCCTCCACTTT. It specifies CSARDGIDRSLHF.

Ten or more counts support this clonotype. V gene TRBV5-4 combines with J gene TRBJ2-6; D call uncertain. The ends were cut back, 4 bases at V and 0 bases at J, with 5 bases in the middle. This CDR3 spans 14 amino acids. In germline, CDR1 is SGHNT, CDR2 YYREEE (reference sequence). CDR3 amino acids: CASSLYSGANVLTF. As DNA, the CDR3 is TGTGCCAGCAGCCTATACTCTGGGGCCAACGTCCTGACTTTC.

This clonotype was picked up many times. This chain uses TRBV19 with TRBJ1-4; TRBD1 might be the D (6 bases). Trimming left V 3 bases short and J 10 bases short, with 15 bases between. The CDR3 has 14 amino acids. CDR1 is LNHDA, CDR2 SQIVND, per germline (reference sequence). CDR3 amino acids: CASSMGTIPSKLFF. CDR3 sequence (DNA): TGTGCCAGTAGTATGGGGACAATCCCGTCAAAACTGTTTTTT. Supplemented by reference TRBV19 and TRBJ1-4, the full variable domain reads DGGITQSPKYLFRKEGQNVTLSCEQNLNHDAMYWYRQDPGQGLRLIYYSQIVNDFQKGDIAEGYSVSREKKESFPLTVTSAQKNPTAFYLCASSMGTIPSKLFFGSGTQLSVL.

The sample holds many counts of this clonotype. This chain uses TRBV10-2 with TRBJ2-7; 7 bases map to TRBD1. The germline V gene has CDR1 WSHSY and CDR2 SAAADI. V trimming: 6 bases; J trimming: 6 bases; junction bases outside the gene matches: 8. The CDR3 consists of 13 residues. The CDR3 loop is CASSPTGRLEQYF. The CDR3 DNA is TGCGCCAGCAGCCCGACAGGGCGGCTCGAGCAGTACTTC.

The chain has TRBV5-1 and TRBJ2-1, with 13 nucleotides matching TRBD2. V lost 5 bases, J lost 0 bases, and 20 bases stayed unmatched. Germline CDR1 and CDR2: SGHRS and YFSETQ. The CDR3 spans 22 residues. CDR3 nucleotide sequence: TGCGCCAGCAGTCATCCGGGACTAGCGGGATGGTCCATACTAAACTCCTACAATGAGCAGTTCTTC. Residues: CASSHPGLAGWSILNSYNEQFF.

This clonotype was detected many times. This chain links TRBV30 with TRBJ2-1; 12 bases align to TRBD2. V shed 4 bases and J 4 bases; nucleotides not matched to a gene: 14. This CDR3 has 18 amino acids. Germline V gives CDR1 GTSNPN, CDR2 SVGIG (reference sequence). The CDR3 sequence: CAWNPGLAGGGVYNEQFF. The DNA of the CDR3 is TGTGCCTGGAATCCGGGACTAGCGGGCGGGGGGGTATACAATGAGCAGTTCTTC.

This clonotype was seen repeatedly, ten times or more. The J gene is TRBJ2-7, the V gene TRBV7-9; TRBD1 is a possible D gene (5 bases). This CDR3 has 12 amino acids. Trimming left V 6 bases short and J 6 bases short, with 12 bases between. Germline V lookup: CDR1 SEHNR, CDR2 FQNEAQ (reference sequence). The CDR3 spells CASSSTALEQYF. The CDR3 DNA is TGTGCCAGCAGTTCGACAGCCCTCGAGCAGTACTTC.

Written as DNA, the CDR3 is TGTGCCAGCAGAACGGGGGGGCGTGGGACGAACACTGAAGCTTTCTTT. Translation: CASRTGGRGTNTEAFF. The chain joins TRBV6-2 or TRBV6-3 to TRBJ1-1; tentatively, D is TRBD1 (6 bases). The CDR3 contains 16 residues. The ends were cut back, 6 bases at V and 1 base at J, with 18 bases in the middle. Germline CDR1 MNHEY, CDR2 SVGEGT.

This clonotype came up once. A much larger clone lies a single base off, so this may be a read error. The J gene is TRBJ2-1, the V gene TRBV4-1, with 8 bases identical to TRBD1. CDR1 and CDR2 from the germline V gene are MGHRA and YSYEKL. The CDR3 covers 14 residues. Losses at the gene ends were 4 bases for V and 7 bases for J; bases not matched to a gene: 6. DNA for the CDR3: TGCGCCAGCAGCCGAGATTGGACAGGGAATGAGCAGTTCTTC. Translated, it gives CASSRDWTGNEQFF.